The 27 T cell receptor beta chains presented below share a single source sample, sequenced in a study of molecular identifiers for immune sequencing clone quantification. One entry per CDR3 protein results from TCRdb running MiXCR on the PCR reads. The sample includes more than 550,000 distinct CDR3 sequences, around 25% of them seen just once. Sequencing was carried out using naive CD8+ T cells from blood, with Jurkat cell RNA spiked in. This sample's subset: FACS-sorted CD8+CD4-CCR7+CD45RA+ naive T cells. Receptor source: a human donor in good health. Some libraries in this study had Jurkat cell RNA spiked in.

The CDR3 reads CSAREGLRGLSTDTQYF. For the CDR3, the DNA is TGCAGTGCTAGAGAGGGGTTACGGGGGCTGAGCACAGATACGCAGTATTTT. The chain recombines TRBV20-1 with TRBJ2-3, with D perhaps matching TRBD1 or TRBD2 (6 bases each). Germline values: CDR1 DFQATT, CDR2 SNEGSKA (reference sequence). V lost 0 bases and J lost 0, with 16 bases in between. CDR3 length: 17 residues.

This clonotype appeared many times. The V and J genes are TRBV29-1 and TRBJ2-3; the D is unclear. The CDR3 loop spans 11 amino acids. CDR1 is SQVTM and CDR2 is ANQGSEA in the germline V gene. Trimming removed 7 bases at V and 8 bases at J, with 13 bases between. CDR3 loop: CSALTAGTQYF. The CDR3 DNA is TGCAGCGCCCTGACCGCAGGTACGCAGTATTTT.

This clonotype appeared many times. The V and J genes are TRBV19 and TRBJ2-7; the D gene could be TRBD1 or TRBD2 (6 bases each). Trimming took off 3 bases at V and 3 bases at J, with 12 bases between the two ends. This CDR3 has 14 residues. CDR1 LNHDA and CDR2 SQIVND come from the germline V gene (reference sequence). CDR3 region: CASSIVGGSYEQYF. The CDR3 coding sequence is TGTGCCAGTAGTATCGTCGGGGGCAGCTACGAGCAGTACTTC.

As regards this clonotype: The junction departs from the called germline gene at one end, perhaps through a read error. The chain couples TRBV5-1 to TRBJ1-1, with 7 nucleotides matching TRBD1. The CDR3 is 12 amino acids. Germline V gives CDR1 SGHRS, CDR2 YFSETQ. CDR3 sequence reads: CAGSLTGLKAFF. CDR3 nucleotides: TGCGCCGGCAGCTTGACAGGGCTCAAAGCTTTCTTT.

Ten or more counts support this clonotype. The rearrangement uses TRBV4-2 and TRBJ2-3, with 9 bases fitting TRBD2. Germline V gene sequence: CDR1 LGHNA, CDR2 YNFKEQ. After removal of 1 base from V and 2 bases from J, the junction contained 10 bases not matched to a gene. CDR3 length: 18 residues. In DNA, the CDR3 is TGTGCCAGCAGCCAAGGACGCGGTCTAGCGGGACCCACAGATACGCAGTATTTT. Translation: CASSQGRGLAGPTDTQYF.

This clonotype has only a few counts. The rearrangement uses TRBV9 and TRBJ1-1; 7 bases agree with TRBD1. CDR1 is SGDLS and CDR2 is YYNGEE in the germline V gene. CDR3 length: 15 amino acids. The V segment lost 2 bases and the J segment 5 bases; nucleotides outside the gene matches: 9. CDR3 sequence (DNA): TGTGCCAGCAGCGTCGGGACAGACGGCGGGACTGAAGCTTTCTTT. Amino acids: CASSVGTDGGTEAFF.

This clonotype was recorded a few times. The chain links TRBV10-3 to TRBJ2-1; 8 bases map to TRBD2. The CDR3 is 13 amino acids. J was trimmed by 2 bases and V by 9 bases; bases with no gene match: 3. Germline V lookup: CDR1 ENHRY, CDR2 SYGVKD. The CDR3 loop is CAIRAGAYNEQFF. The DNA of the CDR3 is TGTGCCATTCGAGCGGGGGCCTACAATGAGCAGTTCTTC.

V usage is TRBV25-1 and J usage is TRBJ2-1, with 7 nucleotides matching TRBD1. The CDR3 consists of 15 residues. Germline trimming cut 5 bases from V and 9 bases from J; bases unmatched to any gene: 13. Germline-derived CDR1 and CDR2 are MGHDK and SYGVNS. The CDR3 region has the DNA TGTGCCAGCAGTCCGCCTCCCCAGGGGGAGATTGAGCAGTTCTTC. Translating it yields CASSPPPQGEIEQFF.

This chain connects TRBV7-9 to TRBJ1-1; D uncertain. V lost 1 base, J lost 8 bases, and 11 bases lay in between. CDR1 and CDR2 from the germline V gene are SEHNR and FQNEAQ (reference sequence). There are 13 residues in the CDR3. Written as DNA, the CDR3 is TGTGCCAGCAGCTTAGGAGGTAGGCAAGAAGCTTTCTTT. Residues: CASSLGGRQEAFF.

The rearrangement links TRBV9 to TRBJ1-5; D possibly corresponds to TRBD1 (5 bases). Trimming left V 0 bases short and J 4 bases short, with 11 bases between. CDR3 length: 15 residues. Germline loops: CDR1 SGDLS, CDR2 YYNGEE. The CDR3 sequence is CASSVVGDPNQPQHF. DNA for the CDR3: TGTGCCAGCAGCGTAGTGGGGGACCCTAATCAGCCCCAGCATTTT.

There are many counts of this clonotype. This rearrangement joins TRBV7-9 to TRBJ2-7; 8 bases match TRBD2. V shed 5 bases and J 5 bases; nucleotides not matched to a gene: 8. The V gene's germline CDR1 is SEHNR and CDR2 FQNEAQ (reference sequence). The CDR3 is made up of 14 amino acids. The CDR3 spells CASSLSGTDDEQYF. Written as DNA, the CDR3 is TGTGCCAGCAGCCTTAGCGGGACCGACGACGAGCAGTACTTC.

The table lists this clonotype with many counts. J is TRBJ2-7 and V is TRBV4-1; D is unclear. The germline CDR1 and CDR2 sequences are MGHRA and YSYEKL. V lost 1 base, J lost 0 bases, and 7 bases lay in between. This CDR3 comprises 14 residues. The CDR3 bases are TGCGCCAGCAGCCAAGGCCGGAGCTCCTACGAGCAGTACTTC. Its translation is CASSQGRSSYEQYF.

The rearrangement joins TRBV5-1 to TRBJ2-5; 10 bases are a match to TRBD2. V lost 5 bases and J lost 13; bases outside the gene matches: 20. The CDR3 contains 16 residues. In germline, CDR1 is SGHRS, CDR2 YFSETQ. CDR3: CASRFPGTSAQEPLYF. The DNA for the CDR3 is TGCGCCAGCAGGTTCCCGGGGACTAGCGCACAAGAGCCCCTGTACTTC.

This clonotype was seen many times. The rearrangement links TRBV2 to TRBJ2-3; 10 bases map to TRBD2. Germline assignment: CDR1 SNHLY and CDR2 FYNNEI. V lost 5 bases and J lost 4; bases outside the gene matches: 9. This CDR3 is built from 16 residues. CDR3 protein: CASSPRSAGGADTQYF. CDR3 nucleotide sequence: TGTGCCAGCAGTCCTCGTTCAGCGGGAGGGGCAGATACGCAGTATTTT.

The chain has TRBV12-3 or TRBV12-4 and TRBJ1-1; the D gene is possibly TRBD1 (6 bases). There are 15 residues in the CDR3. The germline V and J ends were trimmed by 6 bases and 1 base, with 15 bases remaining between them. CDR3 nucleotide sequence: TGTGCCAGCAGCGCAGTACAGGGCTGGAACACTGAAGCTTTCTTT. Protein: CASSAVQGWNTEAFF.

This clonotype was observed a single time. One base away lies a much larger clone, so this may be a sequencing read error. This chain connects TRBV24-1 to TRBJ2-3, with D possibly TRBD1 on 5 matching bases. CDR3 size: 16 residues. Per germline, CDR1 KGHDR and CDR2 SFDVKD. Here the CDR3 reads CATGDLQTDGTDTQYF. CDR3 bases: TGTGCCACCGGTGATTTGCAGACAGACGGCACAGATACGCAGTATTTT.

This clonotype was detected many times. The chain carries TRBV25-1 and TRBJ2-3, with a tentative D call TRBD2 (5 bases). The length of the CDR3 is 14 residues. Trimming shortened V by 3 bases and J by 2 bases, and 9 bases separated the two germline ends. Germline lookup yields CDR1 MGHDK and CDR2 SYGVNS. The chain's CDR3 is CASSELAVTDTQYF. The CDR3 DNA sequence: TGTGCCAGCAGTGAGCTAGCAGTCACAGATACGCAGTATTTT.

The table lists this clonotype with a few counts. CDR3 loop: CASSARVFGELFF. Written as DNA, the CDR3 is TGTGCCAGCAGCGCCAGGGTTTTTGGGGAGCTGTTTTTT. The rearrangement joins TRBV7-8 to TRBJ2-2; possibly TRBD1 for D (5 bases). V gave up 5 bases and J gave up 8 bases, with 12 bases separating them. The CDR3 totals 13 residues. Germline V CDR1 and CDR2: SGHVS, FQNEAQ.

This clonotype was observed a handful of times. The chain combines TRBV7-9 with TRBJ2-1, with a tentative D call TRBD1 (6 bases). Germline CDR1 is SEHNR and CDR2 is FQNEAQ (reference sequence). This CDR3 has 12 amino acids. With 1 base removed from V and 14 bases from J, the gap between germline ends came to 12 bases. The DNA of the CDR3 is TGTGCCAGCAGCTTAGGGACAGCCTCAAAGTTCTTC. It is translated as CASSLGTASKFF.

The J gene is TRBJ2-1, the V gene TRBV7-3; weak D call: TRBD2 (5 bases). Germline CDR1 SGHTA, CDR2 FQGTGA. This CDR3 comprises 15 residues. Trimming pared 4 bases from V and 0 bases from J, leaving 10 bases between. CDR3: CASSSGISSYNEQFF. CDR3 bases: TGTGCCAGCAGCTCGGGAATTAGCTCCTACAATGAGCAGTTCTTC.

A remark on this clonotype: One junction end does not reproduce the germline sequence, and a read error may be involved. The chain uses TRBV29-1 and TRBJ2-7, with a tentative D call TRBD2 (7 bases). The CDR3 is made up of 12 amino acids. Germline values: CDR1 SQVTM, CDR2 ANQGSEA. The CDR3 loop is CSVAGGLDEQHF. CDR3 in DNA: TGCAGCGTTGCGGGGGGCCTGGATGAGCAGCACTTC.

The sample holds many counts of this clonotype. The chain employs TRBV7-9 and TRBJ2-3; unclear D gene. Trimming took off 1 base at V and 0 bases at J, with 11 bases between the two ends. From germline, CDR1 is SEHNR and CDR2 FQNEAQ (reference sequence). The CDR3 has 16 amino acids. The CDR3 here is CASSLEVHTSTDTQYF. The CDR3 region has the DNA TGTGCCAGCAGCTTAGAGGTTCACACCAGCACAGATACGCAGTATTTT.

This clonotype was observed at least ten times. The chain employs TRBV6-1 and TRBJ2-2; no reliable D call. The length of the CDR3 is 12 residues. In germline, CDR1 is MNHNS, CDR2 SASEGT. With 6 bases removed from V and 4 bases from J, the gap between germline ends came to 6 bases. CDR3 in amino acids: CASRVFTGELFF. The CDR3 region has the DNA TGTGCCAGCAGGGTCTTCACCGGGGAGCTGTTTTTT.

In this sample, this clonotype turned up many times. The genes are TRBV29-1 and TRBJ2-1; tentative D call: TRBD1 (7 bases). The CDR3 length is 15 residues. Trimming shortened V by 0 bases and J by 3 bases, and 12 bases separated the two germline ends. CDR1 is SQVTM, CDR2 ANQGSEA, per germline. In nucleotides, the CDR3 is TGCAGCGTTGAAGATCAGGGGGGTTACTACAATGAGCAGTTCTTC. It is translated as CSVEDQGGYYNEQFF.

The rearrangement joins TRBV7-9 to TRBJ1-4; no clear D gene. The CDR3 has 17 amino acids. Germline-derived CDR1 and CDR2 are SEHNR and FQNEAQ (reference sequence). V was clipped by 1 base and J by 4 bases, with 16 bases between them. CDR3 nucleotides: TGTGCCAGCAGCTTAGACCAGCGCGCAGGACTTAATGAAAAACTGTTTTTT. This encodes CASSLDQRAGLNEKLFF.

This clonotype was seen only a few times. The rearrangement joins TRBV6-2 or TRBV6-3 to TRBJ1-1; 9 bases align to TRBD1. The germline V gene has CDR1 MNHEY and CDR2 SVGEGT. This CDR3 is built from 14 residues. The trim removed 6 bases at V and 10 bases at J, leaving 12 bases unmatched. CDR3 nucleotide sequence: TGTGCCAGCAGGGACCGGGACAGGGTCTTTGGAGCTTTCTTT. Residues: CASRDRDRVFGAFF.

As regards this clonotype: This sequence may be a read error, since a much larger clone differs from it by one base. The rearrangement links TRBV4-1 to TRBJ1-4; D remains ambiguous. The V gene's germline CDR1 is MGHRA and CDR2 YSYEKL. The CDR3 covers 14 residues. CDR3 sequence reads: CASSQQATNEKLLF. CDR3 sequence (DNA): TGCGCCAGCAGCCAACAGGCAACTAATGAAAAACTGCTTTTT.